This entry lists 4 T cell receptor beta chains sequenced from one sample in a study of shared clonotypes between healthy human individuals. The protocol was immunoSEQ multiplex PCR, while the TCRdb copy is restricted to in-frame clones and leaves out a portion. The sample lists nearly 1,000,000 clones, 76% seen once, with about 1.5% in the top ten. The sequencing sample was made of memory CD4+ T cells sorted from blood. Indicated subset: CD45RA-negative fraction. Receptors originate from a man younger than 30 in good health.

The chain couples TRBV5-6 to TRBJ2-3, with D tentatively TRBD2 (5 bases). CDR1 is SGHDT and CDR2 is YYEEEE in the germline V gene. The CDR3 has 15 amino acids. With 1 base removed from V and 0 bases from J, the gap between germline ends came to 9 bases. DNA for the CDR3: TGTGCCAGCAGCTTGCTGGGCGGGAGCACAGATACGCAGTATTTT. This sequence encodes CASSLLGGSTDTQYF.

DNA for the CDR3: TGCGCCAGCAGCTACCAGACAGGGGGGAACACTGAAGCTTTCTTT. Its translation is CASSYQTGGNTEAFF. The rearrangement joins TRBV5-1 to TRBJ1-1, with 9 positions matching TRBD1. Germline trimming cut 3 bases from V and 1 base from J; bases unmatched to any gene: 4. Germline V gene sequence: CDR1 SGHRS, CDR2 YFSETQ. The CDR3 is made up of 15 amino acids.

This rearrangement joins TRBV2 to TRBJ1-2; 11 bases map to TRBD1. V was pared by 6 bases and J by 7 bases, with 7 bases of the junction left unmatched. Germline CDR1 SNHLY, CDR2 FYNNEI. CDR3 length: 14 residues. The CDR3 DNA sequence: TGTGCCAGCAGCCGCCGGGACAGGGGGGGTGGCTACACCTTC. This translates into CASSRRDRGGGYTF.

This rearrangement joins TRBV9 to TRBJ2-4, with 11 bases that match TRBD1. V shed 1 base and J 6 bases; nucleotides not matched to a gene: 6. Germline V lookup: CDR1 SGDLS, CDR2 YYNGEE. The CDR3 sequence is 16 residues long. The CDR3 bases are TGTGCCAGCAGCGTATGGGACAGGGGGTCCGGAAACATTCAGTACTTC. This codes for CASSVWDRGSGNIQYF.